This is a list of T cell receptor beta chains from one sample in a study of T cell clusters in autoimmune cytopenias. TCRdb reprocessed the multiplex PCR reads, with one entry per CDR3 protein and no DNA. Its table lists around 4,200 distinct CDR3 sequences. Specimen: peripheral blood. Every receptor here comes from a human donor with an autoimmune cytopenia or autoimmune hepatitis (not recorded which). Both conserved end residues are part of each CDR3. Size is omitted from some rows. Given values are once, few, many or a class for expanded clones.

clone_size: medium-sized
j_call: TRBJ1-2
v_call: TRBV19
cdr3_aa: CASSTDRYGYTF

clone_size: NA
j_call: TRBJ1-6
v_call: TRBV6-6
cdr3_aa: CASSPPSSYNSPLHF

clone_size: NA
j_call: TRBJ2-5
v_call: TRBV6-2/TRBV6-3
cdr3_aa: CASSHGGGVPAQETQYF

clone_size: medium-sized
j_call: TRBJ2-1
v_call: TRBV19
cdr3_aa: CASSISLFSGSFLRFVNEQFF

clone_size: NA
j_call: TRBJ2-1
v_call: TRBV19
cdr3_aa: CASRGTVTYNEQFF

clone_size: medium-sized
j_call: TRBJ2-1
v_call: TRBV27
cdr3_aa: CASSPSGRNIGNEQFF

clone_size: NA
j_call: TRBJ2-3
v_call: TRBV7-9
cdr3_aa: CASSTKGGSEWNTQYF

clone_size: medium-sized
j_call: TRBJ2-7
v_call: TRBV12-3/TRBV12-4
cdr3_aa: CANPTQGYEQYF

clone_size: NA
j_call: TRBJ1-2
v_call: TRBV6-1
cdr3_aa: CASSDRNYGYTF

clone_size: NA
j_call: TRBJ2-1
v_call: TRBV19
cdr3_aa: CASRVGDGYNEQFF

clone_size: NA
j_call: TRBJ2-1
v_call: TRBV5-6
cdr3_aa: CASSSHGNEQFF

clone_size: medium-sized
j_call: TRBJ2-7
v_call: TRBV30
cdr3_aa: CAWSVQRDYEQYF

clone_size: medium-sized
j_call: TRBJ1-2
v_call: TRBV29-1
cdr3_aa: CSVAGRTYGYTF

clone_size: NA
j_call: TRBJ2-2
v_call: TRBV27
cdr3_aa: CASSPQGYITAGELFF

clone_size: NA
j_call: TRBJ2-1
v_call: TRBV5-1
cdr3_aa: CASSLVIGQGNEQFF

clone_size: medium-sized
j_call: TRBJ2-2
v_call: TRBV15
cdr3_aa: CATSRGWASGRALNTGELFF

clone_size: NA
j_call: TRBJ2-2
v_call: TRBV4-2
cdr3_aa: CASSQVAGDSGELFF

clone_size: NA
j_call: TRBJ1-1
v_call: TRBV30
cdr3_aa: CACQDRGRGKTEAFF

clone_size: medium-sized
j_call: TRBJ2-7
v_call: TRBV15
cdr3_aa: CATSRTGGFEQYF

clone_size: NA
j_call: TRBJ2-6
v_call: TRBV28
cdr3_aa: CASSPPDRSGANVLTF

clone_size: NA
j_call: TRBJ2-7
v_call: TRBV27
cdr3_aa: CASRPSGRRTYEQYF

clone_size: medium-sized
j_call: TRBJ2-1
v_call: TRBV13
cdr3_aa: CASSPSSFSYNEQFF

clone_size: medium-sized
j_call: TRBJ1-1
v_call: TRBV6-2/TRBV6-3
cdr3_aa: CASGGEMNTEAFF

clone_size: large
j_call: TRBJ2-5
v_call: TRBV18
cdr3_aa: CASSRRDREETQYF

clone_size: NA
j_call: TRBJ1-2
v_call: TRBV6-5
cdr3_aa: CASTQSVSPYGYTF

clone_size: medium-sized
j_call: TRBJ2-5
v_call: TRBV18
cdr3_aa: CASTPVAGAQGTQYF

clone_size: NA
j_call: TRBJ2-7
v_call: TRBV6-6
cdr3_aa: CASIMGTSGRYEQYF

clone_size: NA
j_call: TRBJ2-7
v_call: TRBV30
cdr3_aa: CAWSGTGAYEQYF